This T cell receptor (beta chain) was identified during a study of CD8+CD57+ T cells in acquired aplastic anemia. Study information: The mean DNA yield obtained from sorted CD4+ and CD8+ cells came to 3.2 ug.

Study-level findings and limits: The study identified twenty-nine CD8+ CDR3 sequences shared by patients and controls.

This CDR3 region has 15 residues. Germline values: CDR1 LNHNV, CDR2 YYDKDF (reference sequence). The trim removed 0 bases at V and 0 bases at J, leaving 1 base unmatched. By flow cytometry, patients selected for sequencing had shown an expansion of CD8+CD57+ cells. Among the patients, none had received any therapy at the time of blood sampling. On this clonotype: Its cognate antigen is unknown.

The use of genomic DNA as template underpinned the TCR beta VDJ and CDR3 profiling. MiXCR, applied by TCRdb to the reads, yields one record per CDR3 protein. Of fewer than 85,000 distinct CDR3 sequences listed, 60% to 75% are singletons. The rearrangement links TRBV15 to TRBJ2-5; 7 bases align to TRBD2. The sample consisted of sorted CD4+, CD8+, or CD8+CD57+ T cells (not recorded which) from PBMCs. The sequence was collected from a human donor with aplastic anemia. CDR3 coding DNA: TGTGCCACCAGCAGAGATGCGGGGGACCAAGAGACCCAGTACTTC. Its translation is CATSRDAGDQETQYF.